A single TCR beta chain is shown here with its context. The sample belongs to a study of blood T cell repertoires in COVID-19. Background on the study: The samples span acute and convalescent COVID-19 from the United States, Italy and Spain. PBMCs, B-cell-depleted T cells, or T cells provided the cDNA or gDNA that made up the material.

In the original workflow: Reference gene primer amplification yielded estimated nucleated cell counts. TCRdb keeps only in-frame clones here, not all; method: immunoSEQ multiplex PCR. The D gene and trimming were derived from the DNA, and the V and J assignments and clone size from that table. The table lists 65,000 to 75,000 clones, around 78% of them singletons. Sequencing was carried out using peripheral blood. This receptor was identified in a human donor in a cohort sampled during active COVID-19.

CDR3 coding DNA: TGTGCCAGCAGCTTAACTAGCGGGTCAGCCGAGCAGTACTTC. Its protein is CASSLTSGSAEQYF. This sequence joins TRBV11-3 and TRBJ2-7; 9 nucleotides line up with TRBD2. The germline V gene encodes CDR1 SGHNT and CDR2 YENEEA. CDR3 length: 14 amino acids. J was trimmed by 6 bases and V by 2 bases; bases with no gene match: 5.